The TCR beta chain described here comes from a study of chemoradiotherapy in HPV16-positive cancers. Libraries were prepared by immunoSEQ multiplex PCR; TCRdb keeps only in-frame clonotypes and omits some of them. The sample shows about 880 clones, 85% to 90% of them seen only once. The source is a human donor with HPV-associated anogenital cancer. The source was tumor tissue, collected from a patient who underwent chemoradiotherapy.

The CDR3 loop is CASSTRTGGNTGELFF. The CDR3 nucleotides are TGTGCCAGCAGCACTCGGACAGGGGGCAACACCGGGGAGCTGTTTTTT. This chain links TRBV21-1 with TRBJ2-2; the table's D call, TRBD1, has no DNA check behind it. TRBV21-1 is a recognized pseudogene. CDR3 length: 16 amino acids.